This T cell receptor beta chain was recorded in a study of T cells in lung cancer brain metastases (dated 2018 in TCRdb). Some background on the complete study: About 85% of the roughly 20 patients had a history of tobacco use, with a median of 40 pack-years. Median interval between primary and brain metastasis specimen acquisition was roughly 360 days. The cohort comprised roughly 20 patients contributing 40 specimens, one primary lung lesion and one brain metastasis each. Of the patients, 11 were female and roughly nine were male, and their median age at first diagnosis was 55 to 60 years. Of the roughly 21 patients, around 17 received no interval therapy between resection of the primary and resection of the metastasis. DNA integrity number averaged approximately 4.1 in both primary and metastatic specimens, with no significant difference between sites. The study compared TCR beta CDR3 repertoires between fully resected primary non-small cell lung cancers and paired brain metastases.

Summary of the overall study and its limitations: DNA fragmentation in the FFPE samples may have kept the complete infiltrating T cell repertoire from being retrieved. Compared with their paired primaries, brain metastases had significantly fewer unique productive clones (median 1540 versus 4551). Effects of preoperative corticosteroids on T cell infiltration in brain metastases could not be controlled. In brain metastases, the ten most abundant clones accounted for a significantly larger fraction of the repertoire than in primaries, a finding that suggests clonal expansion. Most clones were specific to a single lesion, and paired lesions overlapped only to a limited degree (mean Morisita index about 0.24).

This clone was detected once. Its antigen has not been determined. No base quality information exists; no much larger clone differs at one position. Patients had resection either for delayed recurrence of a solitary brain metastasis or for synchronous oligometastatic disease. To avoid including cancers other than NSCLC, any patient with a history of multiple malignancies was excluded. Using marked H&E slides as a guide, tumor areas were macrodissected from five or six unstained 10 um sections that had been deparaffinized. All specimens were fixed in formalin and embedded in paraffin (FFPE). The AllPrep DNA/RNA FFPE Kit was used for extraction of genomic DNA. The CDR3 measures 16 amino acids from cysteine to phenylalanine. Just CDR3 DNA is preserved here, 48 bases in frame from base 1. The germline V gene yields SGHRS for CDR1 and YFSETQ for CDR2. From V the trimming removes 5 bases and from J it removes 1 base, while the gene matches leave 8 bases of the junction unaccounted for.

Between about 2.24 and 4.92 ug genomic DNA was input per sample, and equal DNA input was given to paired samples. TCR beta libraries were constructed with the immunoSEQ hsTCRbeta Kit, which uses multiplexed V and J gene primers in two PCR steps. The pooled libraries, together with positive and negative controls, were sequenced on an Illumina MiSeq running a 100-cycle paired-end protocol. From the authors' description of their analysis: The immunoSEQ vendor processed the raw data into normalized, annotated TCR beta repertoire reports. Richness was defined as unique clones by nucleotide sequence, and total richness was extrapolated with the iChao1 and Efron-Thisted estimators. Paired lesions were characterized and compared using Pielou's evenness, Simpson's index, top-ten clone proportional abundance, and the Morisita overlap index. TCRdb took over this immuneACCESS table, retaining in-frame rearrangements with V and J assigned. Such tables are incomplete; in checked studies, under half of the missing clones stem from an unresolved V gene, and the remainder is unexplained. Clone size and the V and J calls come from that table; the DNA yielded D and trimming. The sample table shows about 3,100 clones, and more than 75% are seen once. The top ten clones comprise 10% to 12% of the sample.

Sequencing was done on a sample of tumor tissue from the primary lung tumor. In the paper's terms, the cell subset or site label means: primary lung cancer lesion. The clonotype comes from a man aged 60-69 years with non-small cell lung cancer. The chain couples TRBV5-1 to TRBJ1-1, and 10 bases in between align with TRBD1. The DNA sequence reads TGCGCCAGCAGTCCCTGGGACAGGGGACGGAACACTGAAGCTTTCTTT. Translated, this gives CASSPWDRGRNTEAFF.